This T cell receptor (beta chain) stems from a study of blood T cell repertoires in COVID-19. The data were produced by immunoSEQ multiplex PCR, yet TCRdb's version contains in-frame clones alone and is incomplete. The profile covers just over 150,000 clones, with 85% to 90% appearing a single time and around 6.7% taken by the ten largest. The V end was cut by 6 bases, the J end by 5 bases, with 10 bases between. In germline, CDR1 is LGHDT, CDR2 YNNKEL (reference sequence). The CDR3 covers 12 residues. The source is a woman in her 50s who had recovered from COVID-19. Input material: PBMCs or T cells enriched from blood (not recorded which). The gene calls are TRBV3-1 (or the pseudogene TRBV3-2) and TRBJ1-1, with D perhaps TRBD1 (5 bases). The CDR3 sequence: CASRSQGTEAFF. The CDR3, as DNA: TGTGCCAGCAGGTCCCAGGGTACTGAAGCTTTCTTT.